These 15 T cell receptor beta chains originate from one sample sequenced in a study of regulatory T cells in long-lasting Graves disease listed by TCRdb under 2021. The time point label for this specimen denotes: persistent/refractory GD, antithyroid drugs over 5 years with positive TRAb. For both TCR sequencing and RNA sequencing, RNA was extracted from PBMCs in TRIzol. The library relied on multiplex PCR. Sequencer: Illumina HiSeq 4000. TCR beta libraries were built with iRepertoire HTBI primers and Arm-PCR amplification of CDR3 regions. TCRdb applied fastp at Q25 and MiXCR to the public reads, then kept only in-frame beta chains. A single entry per CDR3 protein holds the most common genes and DNA from its merged rows. Present in this sample are 300,000 to 350,000 distinct CDR3 sequences, less than 20% of which were seen just once. Roughly 29% of the sample goes to the ten largest clones. The starting material was peripheral blood mononuclear cells (PBMCs), obtained when the disease was refractory, from a patient treated with antithyroid drugs. The receptor source for this set is a female donor with Graves disease.

This clonotype showed up many times. V and J are TRBV6-5 and TRBJ1-1; the D gene is possibly TRBD1 (5 bases). There are 13 residues in the CDR3. Deletions cut 4 bases from V and 3 bases from J, with 9 bases between. Germline lookup yields CDR1 MNHEY and CDR2 SVGAGI. The CDR3 here is CASSLQDYTEAFF. Here the CDR3 DNA reads TGTGCCAGCAGTTTACAGGATTACACTGAAGCTTTCTTT.

This clonotype was detected many times. V and J are TRBV7-6 and TRBJ2-7; 8 bases fit TRBD2. This CDR3 comprises 15 residues. From germline, CDR1 is SGHVS and CDR2 FNYEAQ. The trim removed 0 bases at V and 4 bases at J, leaving 5 bases unmatched. Written as DNA, the CDR3 is TGTGCCAGCAGCTTAGCGCACGGGGGGGGTTACGAGCAGTACTTC. It yields the protein CASSLAHGGGYEQYF.

In its sample, this clonotype was seen many times. The chain couples TRBV28 to TRBJ1-4; unclear D gene. Trimming cost V 5 bases and J 8 bases, with 6 bases left between them. CDR1 and CDR2 (germline): MDHEN, SYDVKM. The CDR3 is made up of 11 amino acids. The CDR3 loop reads CASSPREKLFF. The CDR3 DNA follows: TGTGCCAGCAGTCCGCGAGAAAAACTGTTTTTT. Full variable domain (missing parts from reference TRBV28 and TRBJ1-4): DVKVTQSSRYLVKRTGEKVFLECVQDMDHENMFWYRQDPGLGLRLIYFSYDVKMKEKGDIPEGYSVSREKKERFSLILESASTNQTSMYLCASSPREKLFFGSGTQLSVL.

A few counts support this clonotype. As DNA, the CDR3 is TGCAGTGCTATACAAAACGAGCAGTACTTC. It translates to CSAIQNEQYF. J is TRBJ2-7 and V is TRBV20-1; D unresolved. Per the germline V gene, CDR1 is DFQATT and CDR2 is SNEGSKA (reference sequence). Trimming took 4 bases from V and 5 from J, leaving 6 bases between them. This CDR3 region has 10 residues.

This clonotype was counted at least ten times. The genes are TRBV7-8 and TRBJ2-5; 13 nucleotides agree with TRBD2. There are 18 residues in the CDR3. V was pared by 1 base and J by 5 bases, with 10 bases of the junction left unmatched. Germline CDR1 reads SGHVS; CDR2 reads FQNEAQ. CDR3 in amino acids: CASSLGELAGGLGETQYF. The CDR3 DNA is TGTGCCAGCAGCTTAGGAGAACTAGCGGGGGGGCTTGGGGAGACCCAGTACTTC.

Only a few counts were recorded for this clonotype. A far larger clone is a single base away, which makes a read error likely. Likely a read error: the CDR3 ends without its conserved phenylalanine or tryptophan. The chain links TRBV7-2 to TRBJ2-7; the match to TRBD2 covers 8 bases. The germline V gene encodes CDR1 SGHTA and CDR2 FQGNSA. The CDR3 totals 14 residues. J gave up 3 bases and V 1 base, and 2 bases lay outside the gene matches. This chain's CDR3 is CASSLGREDYEQYL. The CDR3, as DNA: TGTGCCAGCAGCTTAGGGCGGGAGGACTACGAGCAGTACCTC.

There are many counts of this clonotype. This rearrangement joins TRBV12-3 or TRBV12-4 to TRBJ1-5, with D perhaps TRBD1 (6 bases). There are 14 residues in the CDR3. The V end was cut by 3 bases, the J end by 6 bases, with 12 bases between. As DNA, the CDR3 is TGTGCCAGCAGTTTCGCAGGGGTGGGTCAGCCCCAGCATTTT. This gives the protein CASSFAGVGQPQHF.

The CDR3 loop reads CAWNRVSGNTIYF. CDR3 nucleotides: TGTGCCTGGAACAGGGTCTCTGGAAACACCATATATTTT. This sequence joins TRBV30 and TRBJ1-3; D is possibly TRBD1 (6 bases). Trimming cost V 4 bases and J 0 bases, with 7 bases left between them. The CDR3 covers 13 residues. Germline V gene lookup returns CDR1 GTSNPN and CDR2 SVGIG (reference sequence). The full variable domain, rest sourced from reference TRBV30 and TRBJ1-3, is SQTIHQWPATLVQPVGSPLSLECTVEGTSNPNLYWYRQAAGRGLQLLFYSVGIGQISSEVPQNLSASRPQDRQFILSSKKLLLSDSGFYLCAWNRVSGNTIYFGEGSWLTVV.

This clonotype was seen ten or more times. This chain connects TRBV3-1 to TRBJ1-3, with no clear D. CDR3 length: 13 amino acids. Germline V CDR1 and CDR2: LGHDT, YNNKEL (reference sequence). Trimming took off 4 bases at V and 1 base at J, with 5 bases between the two ends. In DNA, the CDR3 is TGTGCCAGCAGCCCCCTGTCTGGAAACACCATATATTTT. It yields the protein CASSPLSGNTIYF. Together with reference TRBV3-1 and TRBJ1-3, the CDR3 gives the full variable domain: DTAVSQTPKYLVTQMGNDKSIKCEQNLGHDTMYWYKQDSKKFLKIMFSYNNKELIINETVPNRFSPKSPDKAHLNLHINSLELGDSAVYFCASSPLSGNTIYFGEGSWLTVV.

This clonotype was detected only a few times. The junction differs from germline at one of its ends, possibly a read error. J is TRBJ2-6 and V is TRBV18; TRBD1 is a possible D gene (6 bases). The germline CDR1 and CDR2 sequences are KGHSH and LQKENI. The CDR3 extends over 15 amino acids. CDR3 nucleotides: TGTGCCAGCTCTCCTACAGGGAGTGGGCCCAACGTCCTGACTTTC. This sequence encodes CASSPTGSGPNVLTF.

This clonotype was recorded a few times. The V call is TRBV30, the J call TRBJ2-2; 8 nucleotides agree with TRBD1. Trimming removed 3 bases from V and 6 bases from J; junction bases left unmatched: 3. CDR3 length: 13 amino acids. From germline, CDR1 is GTSNPN and CDR2 SVGIG (reference sequence). This CDR3 is CAWSKQGAGELFF. CDR3 nucleotide sequence: TGTGCCTGGAGCAAACAGGGGGCCGGGGAGCTGTTTTTT.

This clonotype was counted many times. The chain is built from TRBV6-1 and TRBJ1-5; D possibly corresponds to TRBD1 (6 bases). Germline lookup yields CDR1 MNHNS and CDR2 SASEGT. The CDR3 spans 13 residues. V shed 6 bases and J shed 2 bases, with 8 bases lying between them. The CDR3 DNA reads TGTGCCAGCAGACAGGGTGGCAATCAGCCCCAGCATTTT. Translation gives CASRQGGNQPQHF.

This sequence joins TRBV3-1 and TRBJ2-7; the D is unclear. The CDR3 covers 14 residues. The V gene's germline CDR1 is LGHDT and CDR2 YNNKEL (reference sequence). Trimming took off 2 bases at V and 6 bases at J, with 14 bases between the two ends. The CDR3 reads CASSQTRVRSEQYF. The CDR3 DNA is TGTGCCAGCAGCCAAACCCGCGTGAGGTCCGAGCAGTACTTC.

Within the sample, this clonotype is large. The V gene is TRBV7-8, the J gene TRBJ2-2; 9 nucleotides agree with TRBD1. V gave up 5 bases and J gave up 0 bases; unmatched junction bases: 7. The germline gives CDR1 SGHVS, CDR2 FQNEAQ. The CDR3 has 17 residues. The CDR3 loop reads CASSGPGTGTNTGELFF. The CDR3 DNA sequence: TGTGCCAGCAGCGGACCCGGGACAGGGACGAACACCGGGGAGCTGTTTTTT.

This clonotype was counted many times. This chain connects TRBV6-1 to TRBJ1-6; 7 bases are a match to TRBD1. The junction had 7 bases not matched to a gene; V was cut back by 10 bases and J by 7 bases. The germline V gene encodes CDR1 MNHNS and CDR2 SASEGT. This CDR3 region has 13 residues. The CDR3 region has the DNA TGTGCCACCAGCCGGGACAGAAATTCACCCCTCCACTTT. This codes for CATSRDRNSPLHF.